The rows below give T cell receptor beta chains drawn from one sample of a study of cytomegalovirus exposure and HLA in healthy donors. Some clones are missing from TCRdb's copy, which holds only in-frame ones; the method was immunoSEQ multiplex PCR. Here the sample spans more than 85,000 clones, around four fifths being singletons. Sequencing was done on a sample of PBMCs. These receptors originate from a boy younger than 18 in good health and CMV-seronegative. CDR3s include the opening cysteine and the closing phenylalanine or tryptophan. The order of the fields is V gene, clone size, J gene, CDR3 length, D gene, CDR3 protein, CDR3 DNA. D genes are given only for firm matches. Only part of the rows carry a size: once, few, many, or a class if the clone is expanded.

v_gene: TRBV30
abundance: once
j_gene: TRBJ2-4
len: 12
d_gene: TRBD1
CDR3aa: CASERGQNIQYF
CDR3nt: TGTGCCTCGGAAAGGGGGCAAAACATTCAGTACTTC

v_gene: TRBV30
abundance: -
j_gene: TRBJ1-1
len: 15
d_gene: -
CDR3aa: CAWSPPRQVWTEAFF
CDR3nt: TGTGCCTGGAGTCCCCCACGACAGGTATGGACTGAAGCTTTCTTT

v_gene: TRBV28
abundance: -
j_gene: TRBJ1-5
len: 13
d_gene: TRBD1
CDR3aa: CASKDRGNQPQHF
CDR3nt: TGTGCCAGCAAGGACAGGGGCAATCAGCCCCAGCATTTT

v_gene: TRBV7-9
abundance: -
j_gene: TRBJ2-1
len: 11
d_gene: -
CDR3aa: CASSQKRKQFF
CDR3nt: TGTGCCAGCAGCCAAAAGAGAAAGCAGTTCTTC

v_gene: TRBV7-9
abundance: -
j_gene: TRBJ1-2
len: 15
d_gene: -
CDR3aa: CASSPPVEIADGYTF
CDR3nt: TGTGCCAGCAGCCCCCCGGTGGAGATTGCCGATGGCTACACCTTC

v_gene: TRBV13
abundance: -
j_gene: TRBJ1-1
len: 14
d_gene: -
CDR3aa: CASSLGGSGTEAFF
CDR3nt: TGTGCCAGCAGCTTAGGGGGCTCAGGCACTGAAGCTTTCTTT

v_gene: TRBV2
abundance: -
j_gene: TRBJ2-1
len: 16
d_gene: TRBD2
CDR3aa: CASSVGLAGSYNEQFF
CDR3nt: TGTGCCAGCAGTGTCGGACTAGCGGGATCTTACAATGAGCAGTTCTTC

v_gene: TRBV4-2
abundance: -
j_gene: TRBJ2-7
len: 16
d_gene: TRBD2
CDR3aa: CASSQDRGSGTYEQYF
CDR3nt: TGTGCCAGCAGCCAAGATCGCGGGAGTGGGACCTACGAGCAGTACTTC

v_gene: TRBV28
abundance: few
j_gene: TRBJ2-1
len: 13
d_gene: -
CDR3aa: CASSLGRRNEQFF
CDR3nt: TGTGCCAGCAGTTTAGGGAGAAGAAATGAGCAGTTCTTC

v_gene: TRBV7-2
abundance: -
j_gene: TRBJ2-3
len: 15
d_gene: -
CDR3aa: CASSRRSGQQDTQYF
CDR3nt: TGTGCCAGCAGCCGTCGGTCAGGGCAGCAAGATACGCAGTATTTT

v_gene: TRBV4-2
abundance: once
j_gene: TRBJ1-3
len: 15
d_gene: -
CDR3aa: CASSQAEGSGNTIYF
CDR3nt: TGTGCCAGCAGCCAAGCAGAGGGTTCTGGAAACACCATATATTTT

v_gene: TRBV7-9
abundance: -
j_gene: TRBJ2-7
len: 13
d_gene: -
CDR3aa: CASSSSGSYEQYF
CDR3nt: TGTGCCAGCAGCTCCTCAGGCTCCTACGAGCAGTACTTC

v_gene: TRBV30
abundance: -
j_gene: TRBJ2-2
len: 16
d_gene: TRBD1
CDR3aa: CAWHTGDRGFAGELFF
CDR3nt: TGTGCCTGGCATACAGGGGACAGGGGTTTCGCCGGGGAGCTGTTTTTT

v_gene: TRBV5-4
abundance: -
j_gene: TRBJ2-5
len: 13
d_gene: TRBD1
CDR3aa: CASSFGQGPTQYF
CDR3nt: TGTGCCAGCAGCTTCGGACAGGGCCCAACCCAGTACTTC

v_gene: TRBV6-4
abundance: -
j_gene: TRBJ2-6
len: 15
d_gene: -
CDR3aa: CASSEGSSGANVLTF
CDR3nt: TGTGCCAGCAGTGAGGGCAGCTCTGGGGCCAACGTCCTGACTTTC

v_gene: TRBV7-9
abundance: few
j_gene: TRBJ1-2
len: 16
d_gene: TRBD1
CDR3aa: CASSLVTQGANYGYTF
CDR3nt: TGTGCCAGCAGCCTAGTAACCCAGGGGGCTAACTATGGCTACACCTTC

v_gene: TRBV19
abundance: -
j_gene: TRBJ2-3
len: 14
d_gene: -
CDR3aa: CASSVSTSTDTQYF
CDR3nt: TGTGCCAGTAGTGTGTCGACAAGCACAGATACGCAGTATTTT

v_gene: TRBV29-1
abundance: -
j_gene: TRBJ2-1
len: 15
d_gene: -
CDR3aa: CSVEDWNWLDNEQFF
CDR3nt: TGCAGCGTTGAAGATTGGAACTGGCTAGACAATGAGCAGTTCTTC

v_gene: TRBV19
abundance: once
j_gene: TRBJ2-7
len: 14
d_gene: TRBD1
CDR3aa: CASSSWTGDYEQYF
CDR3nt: TGTGCCAGTAGTAGTTGGACAGGGGACTACGAGCAGTACTTC

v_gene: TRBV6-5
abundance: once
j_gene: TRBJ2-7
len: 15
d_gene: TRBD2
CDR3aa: CASSYSRGDSHEQYF
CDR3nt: TGTGCCAGCAGTTACAGTCGGGGGGACTCCCACGAGCAGTACTTC

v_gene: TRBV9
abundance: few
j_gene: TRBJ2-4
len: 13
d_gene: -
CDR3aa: CASSGREKDIQYF
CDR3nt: TGTGCCAGCAGCGGCAGGGAAAAGGACATTCAGTACTTC

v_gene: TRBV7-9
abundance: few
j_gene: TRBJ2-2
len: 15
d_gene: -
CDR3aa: CASSPVDRFTGELFF
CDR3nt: TGTGCCAGCAGCCCCGTCGACAGGTTCACCGGGGAGCTGTTTTTT

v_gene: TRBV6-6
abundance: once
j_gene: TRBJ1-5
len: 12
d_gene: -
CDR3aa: CASSPSNQPQHF
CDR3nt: TGTGCCAGCAGCCCCTCCAATCAGCCCCAGCATTTT

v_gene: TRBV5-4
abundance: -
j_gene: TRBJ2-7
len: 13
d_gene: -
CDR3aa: CASSLGGTYEQYF
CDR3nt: TGTGCCAGCAGCTTAGGCGGGACCTACGAGCAGTACTTC

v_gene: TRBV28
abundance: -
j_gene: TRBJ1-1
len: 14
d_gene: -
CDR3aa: CASSLRRGNTEAFF
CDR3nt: TGTGCCAGCAGTTTACGAAGGGGGAACACTGAAGCTTTCTTT

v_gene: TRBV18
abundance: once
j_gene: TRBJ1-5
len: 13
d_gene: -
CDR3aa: CASSPPTGEPQHF
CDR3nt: TGTGCCAGCTCACCACCGACGGGAGAGCCCCAGCATTTT

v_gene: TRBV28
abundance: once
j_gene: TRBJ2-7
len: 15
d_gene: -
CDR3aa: CASSFKRVYSYEQYF
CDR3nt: TGTGCCAGCAGTTTCAAGCGGGTCTACTCCTACGAGCAGTACTTC

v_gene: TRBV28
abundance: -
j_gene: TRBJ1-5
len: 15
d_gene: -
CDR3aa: CASSLQGVSNQPQHF
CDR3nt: TGTGCCAGCAGCCTGCAGGGCGTAAGCAATCAGCCCCAGCATTTT

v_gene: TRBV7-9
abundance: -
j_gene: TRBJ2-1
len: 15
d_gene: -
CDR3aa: CASSQAGATYNEQFF
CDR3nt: TGTGCCAGCAGCCAAGCAGGGGCTACCTACAATGAGCAGTTCTTC

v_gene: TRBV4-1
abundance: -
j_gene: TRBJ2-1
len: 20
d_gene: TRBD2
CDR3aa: CASSQPGLAGGPGSYNEQFF
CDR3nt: TGCGCCAGCAGCCAACCTGGACTAGCGGGAGGGCCGGGCTCCTACAATGAGCAGTTCTTC

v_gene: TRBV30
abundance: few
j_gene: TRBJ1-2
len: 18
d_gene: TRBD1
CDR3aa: CAWSPGIGTQGARNGYTF
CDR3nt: TGTGCCTGGAGTCCCGGAATCGGGACGCAGGGGGCGCGGAATGGCTACACCTTC

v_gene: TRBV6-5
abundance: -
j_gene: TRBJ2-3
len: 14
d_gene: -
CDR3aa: CASRLDRTTDTQYF
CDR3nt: TGTGCCAGCAGATTGGACAGAACCACAGATACGCAGTATTTT

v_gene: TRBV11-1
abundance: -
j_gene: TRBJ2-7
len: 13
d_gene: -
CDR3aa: CASSQGTGYEQYF
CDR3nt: TGTGCCAGCAGCCAAGGGACTGGTTACGAGCAGTACTTC

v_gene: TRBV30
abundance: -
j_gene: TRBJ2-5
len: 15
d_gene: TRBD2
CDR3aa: CAWSAGLAGQETQYF
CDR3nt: TGTGCCTGGAGCGCGGGACTAGCGGGACAAGAGACCCAGTACTTC

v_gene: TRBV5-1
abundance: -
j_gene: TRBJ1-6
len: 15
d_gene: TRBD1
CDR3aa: CASSLKGQENSPLHF
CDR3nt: TGCGCCAGCAGCTTGAAAGGACAGGAAAATTCACCCCTCCACTTT

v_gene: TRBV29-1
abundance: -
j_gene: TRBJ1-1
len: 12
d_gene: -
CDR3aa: CSADTIDTEAFF
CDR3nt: TGCAGCGCTGACACCATAGACACTGAAGCTTTCTTT

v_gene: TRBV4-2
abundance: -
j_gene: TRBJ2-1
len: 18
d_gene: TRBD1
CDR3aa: CASSQDPGQGYSYNEQFF
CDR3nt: TGTGCCAGCAGCCAAGACCCGGGACAGGGGTACTCCTACAATGAGCAGTTCTTC

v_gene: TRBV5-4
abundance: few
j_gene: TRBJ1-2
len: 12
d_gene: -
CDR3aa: CASTGGTDGYTF
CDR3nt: TGTGCCAGCACCGGCGGGACGGATGGCTACACCTTC

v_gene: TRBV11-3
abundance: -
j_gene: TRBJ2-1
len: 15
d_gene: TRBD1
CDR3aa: CASSSTGESYNEQFF
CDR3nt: TGTGCCAGCAGCTCTACAGGGGAATCCTACAATGAGCAGTTCTTC